The source of this T cell receptor beta chain is a study of blood T cell repertoires in COVID-19 (dated by TCRdb to the early 2020s). Describing the broader study: Collaborator samples came from the United States, Italy and Spain and covered acute and convalescent phases of COVID-19. Where available, HLA class I and class II types were taken from metadata supplied by the sample provider and were not determined by assay-based typing. The repertoires were released in a freely available public database intended as a resource for research on the immune response to SARS-CoV-2. The material from the prospective study consisted of cDNA or gDNA derived from T cells, B-cell-depleted T cells, or PBMCs. Deeply sampled blood TCRbeta repertoires from subjects exposed to, actively infected with, or recovered from COVID-19 were included in the dataset. The samples were drawn from two sources: the first 160 participants of the ongoing ImmuneRACE study, and 1,254 subjects contributed by 6 global collaborators. Sample metadata almost always included a de-identified subject ID, COVID-19 status, age in years and sex.

The study at large found these results: How much clinical and demographic metadata was included differed by source and by participant, and the metadata was provided uncurated.

Each collaborating institution followed its own protocols to collect whole blood in K2EDTA tubes. For TCRbeta analysis, collaborators shipped samples in one of three forms: frozen whole blood, isolated PBMCs, or DNA extracted from either of those sample types. In regard to this clone: The antigen this receptor binds is unknown. Per-base quality was not reported, and no clone a single base away is much larger than it.

TCRbeta CDR3 regions were amplified from genomic DNA by means of the immunoSEQ Assay, a bias-controlled multiplex PCR. Processing in the source paper ran as follows. Within the assay, amplification of reference gene primers was used to estimate how many nucleated cells each sample contained. To quantify the absolute abundance of each unique TCRbeta CDR3 rearrangement, sequence reads were collapsed and filtered. For each sample, productive Simpson clonality was calculated as the square root of Simpson's diversity index across productive rearrangements. TCRdb re-hosts the immuneACCESS table, in-frame sequences only. Its copies lack some clones; in the studies checked, an unresolved V gene accounts for under half of them, and the cause for the rest is not known. Clone size and the V and J calls come from that table; the DNA yielded D and trimming. Here the sample has 200,000 to 300,000 clones; roughly 80% occur a single time. The ten largest clonotypes hold 4% to 5% of the sample.

Reading the germline V gene gives CDR1 LGHNA and CDR2 YSLEER. Including cysteine and phenylalanine, the CDR3 has 14 amino acids. Of all the DNA, just the CDR3 is kept, 42 bases in frame from base 1. The junction shows trimming of 6 bases on V and 7 bases on J, plus 18 bases between the germline ends. Specimen: peripheral blood. Here the chain combines TRBV4-3 and TRBJ1-2, with an unclear D gene assignment. The TCR sequence derives from a woman in her seventies with acute or convalescent COVID-19. The CDR3 reads CASRNDGGLGGYTF. The DNA sequence is TGCGCCAGCAGGAATGATGGCGGTCTCGGTGGCTACACCTTC.